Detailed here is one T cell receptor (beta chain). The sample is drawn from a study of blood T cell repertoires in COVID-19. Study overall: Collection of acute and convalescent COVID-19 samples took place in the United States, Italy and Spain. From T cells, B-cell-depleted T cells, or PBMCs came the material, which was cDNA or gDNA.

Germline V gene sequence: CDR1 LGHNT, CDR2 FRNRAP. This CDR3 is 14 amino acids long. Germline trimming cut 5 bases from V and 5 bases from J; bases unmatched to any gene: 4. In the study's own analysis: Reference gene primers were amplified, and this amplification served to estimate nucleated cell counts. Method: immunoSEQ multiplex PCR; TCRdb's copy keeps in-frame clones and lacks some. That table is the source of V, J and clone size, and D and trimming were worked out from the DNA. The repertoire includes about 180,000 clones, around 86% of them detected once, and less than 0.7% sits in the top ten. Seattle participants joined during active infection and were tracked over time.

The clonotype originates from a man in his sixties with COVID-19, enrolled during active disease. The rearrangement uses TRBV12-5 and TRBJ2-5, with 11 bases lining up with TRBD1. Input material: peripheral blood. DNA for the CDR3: TGTGCTAGTGGTACGGGACAGGGGGGCGAGACCCAGTACTTC. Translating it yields CASGTGQGGETQYF.